This T cell receptor beta chain is drawn from a study of blood T cells in healthy people across ages. Germline lookup yields CDR1 LGHNA and CDR2 YSLEER. The CDR3 length is 16 residues. V shed 2 bases, J shed 1 base, and the junction held 7 bases outside the gene matches. The authors ran a second PCR of about 7 to 11 cycles using a sample-barcoded 5' primer and a J-beta primer mix. Each CDR3 protein is one row after TCRdb ran MiXCR on the 5' RACE reads. The table includes roughly 700,000 distinct CDR3 sequences, around 48% detected once. This sequence originates from a woman aged 60-70 years in good health. What was sequenced was blood. The genes are TRBV4-3 and TRBJ1-2, with 7 nucleotides matching TRBD1. Written as DNA, the CDR3 is TGCGCCAGCAGCCAACAAGGGAACAGGGGTAACTATGGCTACACCTTC. Translated, it gives CASSQQGNRGNYGYTF.